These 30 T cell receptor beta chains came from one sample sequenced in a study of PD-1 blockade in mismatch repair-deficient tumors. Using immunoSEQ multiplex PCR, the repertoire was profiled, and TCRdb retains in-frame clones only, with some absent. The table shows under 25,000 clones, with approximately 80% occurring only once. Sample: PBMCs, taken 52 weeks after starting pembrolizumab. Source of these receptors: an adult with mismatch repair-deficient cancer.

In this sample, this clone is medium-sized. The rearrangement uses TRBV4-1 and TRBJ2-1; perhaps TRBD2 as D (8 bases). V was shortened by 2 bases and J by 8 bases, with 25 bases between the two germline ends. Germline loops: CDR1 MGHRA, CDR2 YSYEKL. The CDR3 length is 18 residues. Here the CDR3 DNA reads TGCGCCAGCAGCCAAAGGGGGCAGCGGGAGATCGGGGTGGATGAGCAGTTCTTC. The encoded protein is CASSQRGQREIGVDEQFF.

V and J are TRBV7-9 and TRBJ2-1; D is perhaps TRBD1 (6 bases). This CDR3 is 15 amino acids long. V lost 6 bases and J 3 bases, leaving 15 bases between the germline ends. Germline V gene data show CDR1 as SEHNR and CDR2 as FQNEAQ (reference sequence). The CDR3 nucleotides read TGTGCCAGCAGTTTGACACAGGGTCTCTACAATGAGCAGTTCTTC. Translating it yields CASSLTQGLYNEQFF.

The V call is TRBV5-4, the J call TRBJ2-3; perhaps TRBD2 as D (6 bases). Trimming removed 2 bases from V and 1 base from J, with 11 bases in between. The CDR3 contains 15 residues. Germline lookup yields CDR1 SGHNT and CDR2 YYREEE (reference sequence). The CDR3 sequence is CASSLQGGGTDTQYF. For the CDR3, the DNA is TGTGCCAGCAGCTTACAAGGAGGGGGCACAGATACGCAGTATTTT. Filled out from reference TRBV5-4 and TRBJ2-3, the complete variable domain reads ETGVTQSPTHLIKTRGQQVTLRCSSQSGHNTVSWYQQALGQGPQFIFQYYREEENGRGNFPPRFSGLQFPNYSSELNVNALELDDSALYLCASSLQGGGTDTQYFGPGTRLTVL.

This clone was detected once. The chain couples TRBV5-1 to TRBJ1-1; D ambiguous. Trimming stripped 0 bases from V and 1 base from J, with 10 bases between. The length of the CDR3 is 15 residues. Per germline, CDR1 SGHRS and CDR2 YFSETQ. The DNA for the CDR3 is TGCGCCAGCAGCTTGGATTCCAGGCAGAACACTGAAGCTTTCTTT. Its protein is CASSLDSRQNTEAFF.

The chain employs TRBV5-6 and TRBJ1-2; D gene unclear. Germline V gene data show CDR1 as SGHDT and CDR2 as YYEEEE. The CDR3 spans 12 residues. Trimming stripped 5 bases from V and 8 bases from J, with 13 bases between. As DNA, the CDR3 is TGTGCCAGCAGGCCGGCCAGGAGGGGCTACACCTTC. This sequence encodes CASRPARRGYTF.

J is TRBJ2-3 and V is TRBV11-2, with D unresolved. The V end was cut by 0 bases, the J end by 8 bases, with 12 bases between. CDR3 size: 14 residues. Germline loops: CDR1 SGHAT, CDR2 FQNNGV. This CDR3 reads CASSLEATFSTQYF. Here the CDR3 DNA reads TGTGCCAGCAGCTTAGAAGCGACCTTCAGTACGCAGTATTTT. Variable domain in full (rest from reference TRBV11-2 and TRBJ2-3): EAGVAQSPRYKIIEKRQSVAFWCNPISGHATLYWYQQILGQGPKLLIQFQNNGVVDDSQLPKDRFSAERLKGVDSTLKIQPAKLEDSAVYLCASSLEATFSTQYFGPGTRLTVL.

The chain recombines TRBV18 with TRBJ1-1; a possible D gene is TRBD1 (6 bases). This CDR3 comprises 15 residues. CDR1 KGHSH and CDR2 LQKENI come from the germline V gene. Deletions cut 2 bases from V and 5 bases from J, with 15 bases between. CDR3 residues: CASSPWSPGETEAFF. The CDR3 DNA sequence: TGTGCCAGCTCACCATGGTCTCCAGGGGAAACTGAAGCTTTCTTT. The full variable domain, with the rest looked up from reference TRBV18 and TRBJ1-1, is NAGVMQNPRHLVRRRGQEARLRCSPMKGHSHVYWYRQLPEEGLKFMVYLQKENIIDESGMPKERFSAEFPKEGPSILRIQQVVRGDSAAYFCASSPWSPGETEAFFGQGTRLTVV.

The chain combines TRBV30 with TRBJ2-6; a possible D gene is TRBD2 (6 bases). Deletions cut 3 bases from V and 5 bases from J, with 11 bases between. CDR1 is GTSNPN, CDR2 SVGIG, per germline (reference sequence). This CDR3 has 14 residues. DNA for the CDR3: TGTGCCTGGAGGCGGGACGGGAGGGCCAACGTCCTGACTTTC. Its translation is CAWRRDGRANVLTF.

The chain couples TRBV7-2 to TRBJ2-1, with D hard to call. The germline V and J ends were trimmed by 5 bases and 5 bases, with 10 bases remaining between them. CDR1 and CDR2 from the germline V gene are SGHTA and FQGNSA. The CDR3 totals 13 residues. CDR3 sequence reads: CASSLSFDNEQFF. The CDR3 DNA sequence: TGTGCCAGCAGCCTTAGTTTCGACAATGAGCAGTTCTTC.

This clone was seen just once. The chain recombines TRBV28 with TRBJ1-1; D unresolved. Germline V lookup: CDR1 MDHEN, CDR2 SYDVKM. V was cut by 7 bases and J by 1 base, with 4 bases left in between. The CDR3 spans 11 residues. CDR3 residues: CASKRNTEAFF. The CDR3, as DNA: TGTGCCAGCAAGAGGAACACTGAAGCTTTCTTT.

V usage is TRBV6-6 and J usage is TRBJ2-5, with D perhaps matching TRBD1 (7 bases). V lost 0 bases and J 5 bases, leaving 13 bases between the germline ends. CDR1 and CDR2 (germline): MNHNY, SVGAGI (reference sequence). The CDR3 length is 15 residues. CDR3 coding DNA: TGTGCCAGCAGTTACTCGGAACAGGGGAGGGAGACCCAGTACTTC. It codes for CASSYSEQGRETQYF.

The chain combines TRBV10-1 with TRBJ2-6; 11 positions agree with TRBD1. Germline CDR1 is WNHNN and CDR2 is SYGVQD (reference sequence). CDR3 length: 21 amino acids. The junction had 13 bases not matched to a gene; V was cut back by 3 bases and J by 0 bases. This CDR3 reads CASSDNRDRGVKCSGANVLTF. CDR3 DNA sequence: TGCGCCAGCAGTGACAACCGGGACAGGGGGGTTAAGTGCTCTGGGGCCAACGTCCTGACTTTC.

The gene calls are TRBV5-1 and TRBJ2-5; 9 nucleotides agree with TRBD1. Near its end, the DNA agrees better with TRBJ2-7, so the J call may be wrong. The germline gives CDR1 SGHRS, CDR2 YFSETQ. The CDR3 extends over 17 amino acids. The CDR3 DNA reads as TGCGCCAGCAGCTTGGCCCCCACCGGGACAGGGCGCGTCGAGCAGTACTTC. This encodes CASSLAPTGTGRVEQYF.

CDR3 region: CASRDRGSSYEQYF. CDR3 nucleotides: TGTGCCAGCAGGGACAGGGGCAGCTCCTACGAGCAGTACTTC. The rearrangement uses TRBV28 and TRBJ2-7; TRBD1 matches at 9 bases. The CDR3 spans 14 residues. CDR1 is MDHEN and CDR2 is SYDVKM in the germline V gene. Trimming removed 6 bases from V and 0 bases from J; junction bases left unmatched: 3.

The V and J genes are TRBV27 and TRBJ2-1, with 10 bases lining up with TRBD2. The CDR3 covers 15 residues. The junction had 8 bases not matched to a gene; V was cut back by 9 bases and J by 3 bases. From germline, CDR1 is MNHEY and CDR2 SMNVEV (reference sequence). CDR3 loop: CASKREGPYYNEQFF. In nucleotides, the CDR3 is TGTGCCAGTAAGCGGGAGGGGCCATACTACAATGAGCAGTTCTTC.

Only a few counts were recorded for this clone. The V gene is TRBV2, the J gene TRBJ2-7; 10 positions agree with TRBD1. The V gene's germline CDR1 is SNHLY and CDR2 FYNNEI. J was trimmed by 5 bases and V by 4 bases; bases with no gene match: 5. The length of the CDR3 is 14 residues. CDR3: CASSAGQGKNEQYF. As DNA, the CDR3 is TGTGCCAGCAGTGCGGGACAGGGGAAAAACGAGCAGTACTTC.

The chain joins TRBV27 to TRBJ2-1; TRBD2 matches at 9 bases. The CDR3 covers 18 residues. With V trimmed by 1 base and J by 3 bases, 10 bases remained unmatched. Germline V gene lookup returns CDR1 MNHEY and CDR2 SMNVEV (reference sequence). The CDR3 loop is CASSLYAGLAGGYNEQFF. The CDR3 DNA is TGTGCCAGCAGTTTATATGCGGGACTAGCTGGAGGCTACAATGAGCAGTTCTTC.

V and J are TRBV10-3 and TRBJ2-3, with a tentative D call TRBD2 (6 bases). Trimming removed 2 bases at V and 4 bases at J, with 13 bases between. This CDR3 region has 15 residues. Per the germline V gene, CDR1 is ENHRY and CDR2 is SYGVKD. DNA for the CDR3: TGTGCCATCAGTGAGCGGGAGTCGATGGCAGATACGCAGTATTTT. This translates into CAISERESMADTQYF.

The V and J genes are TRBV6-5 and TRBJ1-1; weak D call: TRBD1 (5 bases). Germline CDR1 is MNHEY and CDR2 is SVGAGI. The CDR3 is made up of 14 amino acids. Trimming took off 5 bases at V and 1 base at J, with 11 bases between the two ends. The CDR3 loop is CASSPPGGNTEAFF. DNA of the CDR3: TGTGCCAGCAGTCCTCCGGGGGGGAACACTGAAGCTTTCTTT.

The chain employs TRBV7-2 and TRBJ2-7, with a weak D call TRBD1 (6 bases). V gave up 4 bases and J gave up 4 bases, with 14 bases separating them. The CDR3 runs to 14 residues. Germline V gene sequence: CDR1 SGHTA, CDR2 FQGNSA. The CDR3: CASSSTGLGYEQYF. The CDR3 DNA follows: TGTGCCAGCAGCTCCACAGGGTTGGGTTACGAGCAGTACTTC.

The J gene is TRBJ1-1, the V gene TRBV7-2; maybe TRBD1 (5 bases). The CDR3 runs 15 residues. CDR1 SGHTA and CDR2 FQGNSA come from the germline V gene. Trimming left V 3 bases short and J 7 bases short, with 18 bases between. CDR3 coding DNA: TGTGCCAGCAGCTTCTCACCGGTAGGAACAGGTGAAGCTTTCTTT. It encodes CASSFSPVGTGEAFF.

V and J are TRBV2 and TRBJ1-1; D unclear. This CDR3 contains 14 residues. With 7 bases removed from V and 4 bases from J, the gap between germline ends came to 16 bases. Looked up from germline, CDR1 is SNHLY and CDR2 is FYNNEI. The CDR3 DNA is TGTGCCAGCAAGGATATCGCGGGGAGCACTGAAGCTTTCTTT. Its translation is CASKDIAGSTEAFF. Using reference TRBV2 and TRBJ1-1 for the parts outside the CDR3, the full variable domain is EPEVTQTPSHQVTQMGQEVILRCVPISNHLYFYWYRQILGQKVEFLVSFYNNEISEKSEIFDDQFSVERPDGSNFTLKIRSTKLEDSAMYFCASKDIAGSTEAFFGQGTRLTVV.

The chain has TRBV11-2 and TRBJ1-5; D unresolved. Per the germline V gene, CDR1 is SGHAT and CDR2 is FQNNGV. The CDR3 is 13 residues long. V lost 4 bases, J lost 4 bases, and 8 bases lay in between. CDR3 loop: CASSSFRNQPQHF. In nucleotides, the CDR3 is TGTGCCAGCAGCTCCTTCAGAAATCAGCCCCAGCATTTT.

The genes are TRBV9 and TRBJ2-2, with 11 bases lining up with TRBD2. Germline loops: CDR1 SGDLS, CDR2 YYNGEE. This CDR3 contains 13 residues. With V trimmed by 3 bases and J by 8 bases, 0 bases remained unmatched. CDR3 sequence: CASSGLAGGELFF. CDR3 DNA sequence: TGTGCCAGCAGCGGACTAGCGGGAGGGGAGCTGTTTTTT.

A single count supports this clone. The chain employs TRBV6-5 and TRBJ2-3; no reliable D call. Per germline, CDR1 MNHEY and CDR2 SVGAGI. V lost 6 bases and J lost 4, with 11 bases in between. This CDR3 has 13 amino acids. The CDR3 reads CASSRPGPDTQYF. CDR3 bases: TGTGCCAGCAGCCGCCCTGGGCCAGATACGCAGTATTTT.

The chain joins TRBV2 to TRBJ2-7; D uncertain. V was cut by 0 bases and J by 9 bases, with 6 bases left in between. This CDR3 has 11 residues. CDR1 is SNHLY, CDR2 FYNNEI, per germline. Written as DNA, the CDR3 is TGTGCCAGCAGTGAAGCGGCAGGGCAGTACTTC. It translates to CASSEAAGQYF.

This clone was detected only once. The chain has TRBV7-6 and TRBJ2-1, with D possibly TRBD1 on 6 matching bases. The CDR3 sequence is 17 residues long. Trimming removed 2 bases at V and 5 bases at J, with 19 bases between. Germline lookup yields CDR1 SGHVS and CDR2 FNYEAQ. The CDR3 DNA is TGTGCCAGCAGCTTAAAGGAAGGGGGTGGACCCGACAATGAGCAGTTCTTC. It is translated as CASSLKEGGGPDNEQFF.

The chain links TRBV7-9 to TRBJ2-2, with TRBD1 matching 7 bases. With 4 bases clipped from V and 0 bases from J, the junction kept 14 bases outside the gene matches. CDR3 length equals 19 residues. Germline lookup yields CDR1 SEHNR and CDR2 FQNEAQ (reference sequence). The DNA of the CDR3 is TGTGCCAGCAGCTCTCGAACGGCTCGACAGGGAACGAACACCGGGGAGCTGTTTTTT. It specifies CASSSRTARQGTNTGELFF. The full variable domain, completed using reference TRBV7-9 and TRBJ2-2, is DTGVSQNPRHKITKRGQNVTFRCDPISEHNRLYWYRQTLGQGPEFLTYFQNEAQLEKSRLLSDRFSAERPKGSFSTLEIQRTEQGDSAMYLCASSSRTARQGTNTGELFFGEGSRLTVL.

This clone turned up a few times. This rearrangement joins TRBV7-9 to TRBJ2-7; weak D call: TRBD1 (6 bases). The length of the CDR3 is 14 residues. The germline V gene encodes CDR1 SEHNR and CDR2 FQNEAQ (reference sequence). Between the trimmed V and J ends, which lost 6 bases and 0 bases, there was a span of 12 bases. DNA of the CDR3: TGTGCCAGCAGTATTATGGACAGCTCCTACGAGCAGTACTTC. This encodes CASSIMDSSYEQYF.

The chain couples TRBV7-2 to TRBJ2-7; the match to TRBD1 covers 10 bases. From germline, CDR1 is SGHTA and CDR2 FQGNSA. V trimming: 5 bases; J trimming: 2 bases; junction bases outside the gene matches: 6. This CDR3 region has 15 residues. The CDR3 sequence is CASSLRTGGTYEQYF. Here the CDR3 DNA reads TGTGCCAGCAGCCTTCGGACAGGGGGAACCTACGAGCAGTACTTC. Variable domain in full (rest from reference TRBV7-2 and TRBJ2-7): GAGVSQSPSNKVTEKGKDVELRCDPISGHTALYWYRQSLGQGLEFLIYFQGNSAPDKSGLPSDRFSAERTGGSVSTLTIQRTQQEDSAVYLCASSLRTGGTYEQYFGPGTRLTVT.